A single sample is the source of the 18 T cell receptor beta chains below, sequenced in a study of blood T cell repertoires in COVID-19. Profiled with immunoSEQ multiplex PCR; TCRdb holds only in-frame clones, not every one. Of roughly 160,000 clones detected, roughly 87% appear once; the ten largest clones hold 3.5% to 4%. The sequenced sample consisted of peripheral blood. All receptors derive from a woman in her fifties or sixties who had recovered from COVID-19.

The count of this clone is one. The genes are TRBV30 and TRBJ1-6; D gene uncertain. Germline assignment: CDR1 GTSNPN and CDR2 SVGIG (reference sequence). The CDR3 runs to 14 residues. Trimming removed 5 bases from V and 0 bases from J, with 8 bases in between. CDR3 region: CAWGRSSYNSPLHF. The DNA of the CDR3 is TGTGCCTGGGGTAGGAGCTCCTATAATTCACCCCTCCACTTT.

The chain combines TRBV18 with TRBJ1-3; no reliable D call. V dropped 4 bases and J dropped 0 bases, with 13 bases sitting between them. This CDR3 has 16 residues. The V gene's germline CDR1 is KGHSH and CDR2 LQKENI. The CDR3 sequence is CASSQSPGGSGNTIYF. The CDR3 DNA is TGTGCCAGCTCACAGTCCCCGGGAGGCTCTGGAAACACCATATATTTT.

The genes are TRBV25-1 and TRBJ2-7; 11 bases agree with TRBD1. V lost 5 bases, J lost 5 bases, and 5 bases stayed unmatched. From germline, CDR1 is MGHDK and CDR2 SYGVNS. The CDR3 consists of 14 residues. DNA of the CDR3: TGTGCCAGCAGTCGAGGACAGGGGGCCCACGAGCAGTACTTC. Encoded protein: CASSRGQGAHEQYF.

The chain employs TRBV29-1 and TRBJ1-1; D not resolved. The CDR3 is made up of 14 amino acids. Looked up from germline, CDR1 is SQVTM and CDR2 is ANQGSEA. V lost 8 bases and J 3 bases, leaving 19 bases between the germline ends. The CDR3 DNA reads TGCAGCACCCGCATCTGGGCCGTAGACACTGAAGCTTTCTTT. It translates to CSTRIWAVDTEAFF.

The V gene is TRBV28, the J gene TRBJ2-5; a possible D gene is TRBD1 (6 bases). The germline CDR1 and CDR2 sequences are MDHEN and SYDVKM. V was cut by 7 bases and J by 4 bases, with 16 bases left in between. The CDR3 has 14 residues. CDR3 DNA: TGTGCCAGCATGCAGGGGATAGTAGGAGAGACCCAGTACTTC. Its protein is CASMQGIVGETQYF.

The chain carries TRBV12-3 or TRBV12-4 and TRBJ1-1; TRBD1 is a possible D gene (5 bases). V shed 8 bases and J shed 0 bases, with 10 bases lying between them. The CDR3 is 13 amino acids. CDR3 in amino acids: CASGTYVNTEAFF. The CDR3 DNA reads as TGTGCCAGCGGGACTTATGTGAACACTGAAGCTTTCTTT.

The V gene is TRBV27, the J gene TRBJ1-6, with 9 bases that match TRBD1. V dropped 2 bases and J dropped 4; count of bases not matched to a gene: 3. The CDR3 contains 16 residues. Germline-derived CDR1 and CDR2 are MNHEY and SMNVEV (reference sequence). The CDR3: CASSLGTGSYNSPLHF. The DNA for the CDR3 is TGTGCCAGCAGTTTAGGGACAGGGTCGTATAATTCACCCCTCCACTTT.

The rearrangement joins TRBV5-1 to TRBJ1-4, with D hard to call. CDR3 length equals 13 residues. Trimming left V 1 base short and J 4 bases short, with 5 bases between. Germline V gene lookup returns CDR1 SGHRS and CDR2 YFSETQ. The CDR3 sequence: CASSLQDNEKLFF. CDR3 sequence (DNA): TGCGCCAGCAGCTTGCAGGATAATGAAAAACTGTTTTTT.

This clone was observed once. V and J are TRBV27 and TRBJ1-1; 9 bases agree with TRBD1. Germline assignment: CDR1 MNHEY and CDR2 SMNVEV (reference sequence). With V trimmed by 6 bases and J by 7 bases, 6 bases remained unmatched. CDR3 size: 13 residues. The CDR3 nucleotides read TGTGCCAGCAGAGGGGCGGACAGGGGTGAAGCTTTCTTT. As protein: CASRGADRGEAFF.

The chain recombines TRBV9 with TRBJ2-7; weak D call: TRBD2 (7 bases). Germline assignment: CDR1 SGDLS and CDR2 YYNGEE. The V and J ends lost 0 bases and 3 bases respectively, with 16 bases between them. The CDR3 length is 16 residues. DNA for the CDR3: TGTGCCAGCAGCGTAGACTCGGGGGGCGGAGGCTACGAGCAGTACTTC. Translation gives CASSVDSGGGGYEQYF.

The chain carries TRBV6-6 and TRBJ2-7; D may be TRBD1 (6 bases). Trimming removed 5 bases at V and 7 bases at J, with 9 bases between. The CDR3 covers 11 residues. Germline lookup yields CDR1 MNHNY and CDR2 SVGAGI (reference sequence). This CDR3 is CASSQGFEQYF. The CDR3 coding sequence is TGTGCCAGCAGTCAGGGGTTTGAGCAGTACTTC.

The chain joins TRBV10-1 to TRBJ2-3, with 12 bases identical to TRBD2. The germline V gene encodes CDR1 WNHNN and CDR2 SYGVQD (reference sequence). With 5 bases clipped from V and 2 bases from J, the junction kept 5 bases outside the gene matches. The CDR3 covers 16 residues. The CDR3 sequence: CASSYGLAGTTDTQYF. For the CDR3, the DNA is TGCGCCAGCAGTTACGGACTAGCGGGGACCACAGATACGCAGTATTTT.

This clone was observed once. The chain couples TRBV9 to TRBJ2-3, with 11 nucleotides matching TRBD2. Germline V gene data show CDR1 as SGDLS and CDR2 as YYNGEE. J was trimmed by 6 bases and V by 4 bases; bases with no gene match: 7. This CDR3 has 15 residues. In DNA, the CDR3 is TGTGCCAGCAGCCTAAATAGCGGGGGGGCCGATACGCAGTATTTT. This translates into CASSLNSGGADTQYF. Using reference TRBV9 and TRBJ2-3 for the parts outside the CDR3, the full variable domain is DSGVTQTPKHLITATGQRVTLRCSPRSGDLSVYWYQQSLDQGLQFLIQYYNGEERAKGNILERFSAQQFPDLHSELNLSSLELGDSALYFCASSLNSGGADTQYFGPGTRLTVL.

The chain combines TRBV7-9 with TRBJ1-5; 10 bases fit TRBD1. V trimming: 1 base; J trimming: 0 bases; junction bases outside the gene matches: 6. From germline, CDR1 is SEHNR and CDR2 FQNEAQ (reference sequence). The CDR3 covers 18 residues. DNA of the CDR3: TGTGCCAGCAGCTTAGGACAGGGGGCAGGTCCTAGCAATCAGCCCCAGCATTTT. Protein: CASSLGQGAGPSNQPQHF.

In this sample, this clone turned up a few times. CDR3 residues: CASSQTRGFGEQYF. The CDR3 DNA follows: TGTGCCAGCAGCCAAACAAGGGGATTCGGCGAGCAGTACTTC. The V and J genes are TRBV14 and TRBJ2-7; D perhaps matches TRBD1 (5 bases). Germline CDR1 SGHDN, CDR2 FVKESK. Trimming took 2 bases from V and 6 from J, leaving 14 bases between them. The CDR3 has 14 amino acids. The full variable domain, with the rest looked up from reference TRBV14 and TRBJ2-7, is EAGVTQFPSHSVIEKGQTVTLRCDPISGHDNLYWYRRVMGKEIKFLLHFVKESKQDESGMPNNRFLAERTGGTYSTLKVQPAELEDSGVYFCASSQTRGFGEQYFGPGTRLTVT.

The chain links TRBV5-1 to TRBJ1-4; perhaps TRBD1 as D (5 bases). The germline CDR1 and CDR2 sequences are SGHRS and YFSETQ. The CDR3 consists of 16 residues. The V end was cut by 4 bases, the J end by 0 bases, with 13 bases between. The CDR3 here is CASSPGLVATNEKLFF. Written as DNA, the CDR3 is TGCGCCAGCAGCCCGGGACTCGTTGCAACTAATGAAAAACTGTTTTTT.

V is TRBV6-1 and J is TRBJ2-1, with a tentative D call TRBD1 (6 bases). The CDR3 totals 15 residues. Germline V gene lookup returns CDR1 MNHNS and CDR2 SASEGT. Trimming took 3 bases from V and 3 from J, leaving 12 bases between them. CDR3: CASSEQGMNYNEQFF. The CDR3 DNA sequence: TGTGCCAGCAGTGAGCAGGGGATGAACTACAATGAGCAGTTCTTC.

The chain combines TRBV7-2 with TRBJ2-5; tentative D call: TRBD2 (6 bases). The ends were cut back, 1 base at V and 5 bases at J, with 11 bases in the middle. The length of the CDR3 is 14 residues. Germline V gene data show CDR1 as SGHTA and CDR2 as FQGNSA. The DNA for the CDR3 is TGTGCCAGCAGCTTAGGGGCGGGGCAGGAGACCCAGTACTTC. Translating gives CASSLGAGQETQYF.